Presented here are 5 T cell receptor beta chains from one specimen sequenced in a study of cytomegalovirus exposure and HLA in healthy donors. Primers for the PCR totalled 60 Vbeta and 13 Jbeta. Repertoires were generated with immunoSEQ multiplex PCR, while TCRdb's copy carries only in-frame clones and drops some. The sample gives more than 80,000 clones, around nine tenths of which show up once; around a tenth is in the top ten. Sequences were obtained from PBMCs. All receptors derive from a man aged 25-45 years in good health and CMV-seropositive.

CDR3 bases: TGCGCCAGCAGCCCCCCTCTCTCCGAGGAGCAGTACTTC. It codes for CASSPPLSEEQYF. The rearrangement links TRBV5-1 to TRBJ2-7, with unresolved D. This CDR3 spans 13 amino acids. V was cut by 4 bases and J by 7 bases, with 15 bases left in between. CDR1 is SGHRS, CDR2 YFSETQ, per germline.

The V call is TRBV4-2, the J call TRBJ2-1, with D uncertain. CDR1 and CDR2 from the germline V gene are LGHNA and YNFKEQ. The germline V and J ends were trimmed by 1 base and 5 bases, with 12 bases remaining between them. This CDR3 comprises 15 residues. The CDR3 protein is CASSQAVARNNEQFF. CDR3 bases: TGTGCCAGCAGCCAAGCAGTAGCAAGGAACAATGAGCAGTTCTTC.

The sample holds one count of this clone. The chain uses TRBV27 and TRBJ2-1; TRBD2 is a possible D gene (6 bases). The CDR3 has 16 amino acids. V shed 3 bases and J shed 1 base, with 13 bases lying between them. The germline CDR1 and CDR2 sequences are MNHEY and SMNVEV (reference sequence). In DNA form, the CDR3 reads TGTGCCAGCAGTTTCCGGGGGATAGCATCCTACAATGAGCAGTTCTTC. It translates to CASSFRGIASYNEQFF.

The rearrangement uses TRBV28 and TRBJ1-5; D is ambiguous. The CDR3 is made up of 14 amino acids. The V gene lost 2 bases and the J gene lost 8 bases, with 13 bases spanning the gap. CDR1 is MDHEN and CDR2 is SYDVKM in the germline V gene. CDR3 DNA: TGTGCCAGCAGTTTAATCTTGAGGGTCGAGCCCCAGCATTTT. As protein: CASSLILRVEPQHF.

The rearrangement links TRBV7-2 to TRBJ2-2, with 7 bases aligning to TRBD2. There are 18 residues in the CDR3. Germline CDR1 SGHTA, CDR2 FQGNSA. With 4 bases clipped from V and 0 bases from J, the junction kept 11 bases outside the gene matches. The CDR3 loop is CASSWVAGLGSNTGELFF. CDR3 nucleotide sequence: TGTGCCAGCAGCTGGGTTGCCGGACTAGGTTCGAACACCGGGGAGCTGTTTTTT.